Listed below are T cell receptor beta chains from one sample, sequenced in a study of cytomegalovirus exposure and HLA in healthy donors. The assay was immunoSEQ multiplex PCR, and TCRdb's table has in-frame clones only and misses some. This sample has approximately 230,000 clones; roughly 87% occur once, and the top ten carry about 11%. Sequencing was done on a sample of PBMCs. These receptor sequences come from a man between 18 and 29 years old in good health and CMV-seropositive. Both conserved end residues are part of each CDR3. A D gene is named only where the DNA matches it firmly. A row's size may be missing; if present it is once, few, many or a size class.

CDR3nt | CDR3aa | j_gene | abundance | v_gene | d_gene
TGCAGCGTTGAGGACAGGGATGGCTACACCTTC | CSVEDRDGYTF | TRBJ1-2 | - | TRBV29-1 | TRBD1
TGTGCCAGCAGTGAAGGGAGGGGGACTAGCGGGATTCTAGAGACCCAGTACTTC | CASSEGRGTSGILETQYF | TRBJ2-5 | - | TRBV25-1 | TRBD2
TGTGCCAGCAGTGTACTTAGCTCCTACAATGAGCAGTTCTTC | CASSVLSSYNEQFF | TRBJ2-1 | - | TRBV2 | -
TGTGCCTGGAGTTATCTTTGGGGTTTGGAAGAAAAACTGTTTTTT | CAWSYLWGLEEKLFF | TRBJ1-4 | - | TRBV30 | -
TGCGCCAGCATTGAAGACAGGGGTCGTCCTTCTAACTATGGCTACACCTTC | CASIEDRGRPSNYGYTF | TRBJ1-2 | - | TRBV10-2 | TRBD1
TGTGCCAGTAGTATAGGAGGGACACCTAATGAAAAACTGTTTTTT | CASSIGGTPNEKLFF | TRBJ1-4 | - | TRBV19 | -
TGTGCCAGCAGCCGATACCGGCAAACTAGCGGGACCTACGAGCAGTACTTC | CASSRYRQTSGTYEQYF | TRBJ2-7 | - | TRBV7-2 | TRBD2
TGTGCCAGCAGTGAGCGGGCTAGCGGGAGACTAAAGTACGAGCAGTACTTC | CASSERASGRLKYEQYF | TRBJ2-7 | - | TRBV2 | TRBD2
TGTGCCAGCAGCCAGGGCCCGGACAGGATGGGTTCTGAAGCTTTCTTT | CASSQGPDRMGSEAFF | TRBJ1-1 | - | TRBV4-2 | TRBD1
TGTGCCAGCAGCGCGACTAGCGGTGAGCGCGAGCAGTACTTC | CASSATSGEREQYF | TRBJ2-7 | - | TRBV9 | TRBD2
TGCGCCAGCTGCCCCGGGACATCCCAAGAGACCCAGTACTTC | CASCPGTSQETQYF | TRBJ2-5 | - | TRBV5-1 | -
TGTGCCAGCAGCCAAACGGGACTAGCGGGGCGCACAGATACGCAGTATTTT | CASSQTGLAGRTDTQYF | TRBJ2-3 | - | TRBV14 | TRBD2
TGTGCCAGCAGTTCAGGGGGGACTGAAGCTTTCTTT | CASSSGGTEAFF | TRBJ1-1 | - | TRBV27 | TRBD1
TGCGCCAGCAGCTTGGTTATTGGAGAGCAGTTCTTC | CASSLVIGEQFF | TRBJ2-1 | once | TRBV5-1 | -
TGTGCCAGCAGCGGCGGACAATCCGGGGCCAACGTCCTGACTTTC | CASSGGQSGANVLTF | TRBJ2-6 | - | TRBV11-3 | -
TGTGCCAGCAGGGAGGGACAGGGGAACACTGAAGCTTTCTTT | CASREGQGNTEAFF | TRBJ1-1 | - | TRBV6-1 | TRBD1
TGTGCCAGCAGTACTCGACTAGCGGGAGGGGCCTACAATGAGCAGTTCTTC | CASSTRLAGGAYNEQFF | TRBJ2-1 | - | TRBV27 | TRBD2
TGTGCCAGCGCTCCCCGTGGGACAGGGGGACTCTCTCAGCCCCAGCATTTT | CASAPRGTGGLSQPQHF | TRBJ1-5 | - | TRBV27 | TRBD1
TGTGCCAGCAGTCCGACTGGTACCGAGCAGCCCCAGCATTTT | CASSPTGTEQPQHF | TRBJ1-5 | - | TRBV27 | -
TGTGCCAGCCGTAAAGTTCTGGGTTCTTCTAACTATGGCTACACCTTC | CASRKVLGSSNYGYTF | TRBJ1-2 | - | TRBV13 | -
TGCGCCAGCAGCCAGGGACAGGGGATTAACACTGAAGCTTTCTTT | CASSQGQGINTEAFF | TRBJ1-1 | - | TRBV5-1 | TRBD1
TGTGCCAGCAGCGTAGACGGGATAGGGGAGCAGTACTTC | CASSVDGIGEQYF | TRBJ2-7 | - | TRBV28 | -
TGTGCCAGCAGCTTGGCCGCGGAAGGTGGCTACACCTTC | CASSLAAEGGYTF | TRBJ1-2 | - | TRBV5-4 | -
TGTGCCCAGTCGTCGGGAGGCAGCACAGATACGCAGTATTTT | CAQSSGGSTDTQYF | TRBJ2-3 | - | TRBV28 | TRBD2
TGTGCCAGCAATCGCCTGCAAGAGACCCAGTACTTC | CASNRLQETQYF | TRBJ2-5 | - | TRBV2 | -
TGTGCCAGCAGCCGACAGGGGAGCTATGGCTACACCTTC | CASSRQGSYGYTF | TRBJ1-2 | few | TRBV5-4 | TRBD1
TGCGCCAGCAGCTTGGGCTCCGACTACGAGCAGTACTTC | CASSLGSDYEQYF | TRBJ2-7 | - | TRBV5-1 | -
TGCAGCGTTGAACGGACTAACTATGGCTACACCTTC | CSVERTNYGYTF | TRBJ1-2 | - | TRBV29-1 | -
TGTGCCAGCAGTGTACAAGGTTTGGGGGAGCTGTTTTTT | CASSVQGLGELFF | TRBJ2-2 | - | TRBV2 | -
TGTGCCAGCAGTGCGGACAGGGGGAACACTGAAGCTTTCTTT | CASSADRGNTEAFF | TRBJ1-1 | - | TRBV6-1 | TRBD1
TGCGCCAGCAGTGCCTGGGGGGGGCAGCCCCAGCATTTT | CASSAWGGQPQHF | TRBJ1-5 | once | TRBV10-2 | -
TGTGCCAGCAGTCAACCGCCGGGACATTTTAATCAGCCCCAGCATTTT | CASSQPPGHFNQPQHF | TRBJ1-5 | - | TRBV28 | -
TGTGCCAGAGGACAGGTTTCTGGAAACACCATATATTTT | CARGQVSGNTIYF | TRBJ1-3 | few | TRBV19 | TRBD1
TGCAGCGTTGATTTCCCTCGAGCCACAGATACGCAGTATTTT | CSVDFPRATDTQYF | TRBJ2-3 | - | TRBV29-1 | -
TGTGCCAGCAGTGACTCCCAAGTAGAGGGGACCCCGTACTCTGGGGCCAACGTCCTGACTTTC | CASSDSQVEGTPYSGANVLTF | TRBJ2-6 | - | TRBV6-4 | -
TGTGCCAGCTCACCAACGATCGGCGCTGAGCAGTTCTTC | CASSPTIGAEQFF | TRBJ2-1 | - | TRBV18 | -
TGTGCCAGTAGTCGGGTCGAGCACGAGCAGTACTTC | CASSRVEHEQYF | TRBJ2-7 | - | TRBV19 | -
TGTGCCAGCAGCTTAGTCGACAGGGGGGATACGCAGTATTTT | CASSLVDRGDTQYF | TRBJ2-3 | few | TRBV7-9 | TRBD1
TGTGCCAGCAGCGGGACAGCTAATGAAAAACTGTTTTTT | CASSGTANEKLFF | TRBJ1-4 | - | TRBV5-4 | TRBD1
TGTGCCAGCTCACTCGGACAGGGGTCCTCTGAAGCTTTCTTT | CASSLGQGSSEAFF | TRBJ1-1 | - | TRBV18 | TRBD1
TGTGCCAGCAGCACAACAGGGGGCGTAAAGGAGCAGTACTTC | CASSTTGGVKEQYF | TRBJ2-7 | - | TRBV2 | TRBD1
TGCGCCAGCAGCCAAGAGCGCGGGAGGGCGACCAATGAGCAGTTCTTC | CASSQERGRATNEQFF | TRBJ2-1 | - | TRBV4-1 | TRBD2
TGTGCCAGCAGCTTAGACTCTTATGGCTACACCTTC | CASSLDSYGYTF | TRBJ1-2 | - | TRBV7-9 | -
TGCGCCAGCAGCCAAGCGGTAGCGGGAGTCGGTGAGACCCAGTACTTC | CASSQAVAGVGETQYF | TRBJ2-5 | once | TRBV4-1 | TRBD2
TGTGCCAGCAGTCCGACGGGGTCCGTCGACGAGCAGTACTTC | CASSPTGSVDEQYF | TRBJ2-7 | - | TRBV28 | -
TGTGCCTGGAGCGAACTAGCGGGAGTGGAAGAGACCCAGTACTTC | CAWSELAGVEETQYF | TRBJ2-5 | - | TRBV30 | TRBD2
TGCGCCAGCAGCATCTCGCTAGCGGGAGGTGGCACCGGGGAGCTGTTTTTT | CASSISLAGGGTGELFF | TRBJ2-2 | - | TRBV5-1 | TRBD2
TGTGCCAGCTCACCACCGACGGCGCTCTCTGGGGCCAACGTCCTGACTTTC | CASSPPTALSGANVLTF | TRBJ2-6 | - | TRBV18 | -